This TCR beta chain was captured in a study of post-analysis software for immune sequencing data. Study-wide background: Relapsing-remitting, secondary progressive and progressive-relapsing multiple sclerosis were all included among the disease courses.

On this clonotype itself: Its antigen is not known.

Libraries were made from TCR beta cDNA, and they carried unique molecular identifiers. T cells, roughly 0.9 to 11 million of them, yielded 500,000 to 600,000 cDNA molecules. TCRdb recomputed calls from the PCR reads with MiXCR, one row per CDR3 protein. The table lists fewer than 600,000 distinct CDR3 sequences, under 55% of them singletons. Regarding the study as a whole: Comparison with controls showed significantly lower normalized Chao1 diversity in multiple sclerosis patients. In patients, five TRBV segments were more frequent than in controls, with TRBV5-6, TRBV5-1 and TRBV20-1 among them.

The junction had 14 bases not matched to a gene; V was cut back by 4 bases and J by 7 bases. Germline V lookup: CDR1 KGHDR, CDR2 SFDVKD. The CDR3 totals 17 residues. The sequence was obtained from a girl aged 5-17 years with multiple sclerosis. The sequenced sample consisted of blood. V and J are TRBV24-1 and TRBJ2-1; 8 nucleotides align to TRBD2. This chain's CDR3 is CATSDPGGTRGQNEQFF. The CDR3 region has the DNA TGTGCCACCAGTGACCCGGGCGGGACTAGGGGCCAAAATGAGCAGTTCTTC.